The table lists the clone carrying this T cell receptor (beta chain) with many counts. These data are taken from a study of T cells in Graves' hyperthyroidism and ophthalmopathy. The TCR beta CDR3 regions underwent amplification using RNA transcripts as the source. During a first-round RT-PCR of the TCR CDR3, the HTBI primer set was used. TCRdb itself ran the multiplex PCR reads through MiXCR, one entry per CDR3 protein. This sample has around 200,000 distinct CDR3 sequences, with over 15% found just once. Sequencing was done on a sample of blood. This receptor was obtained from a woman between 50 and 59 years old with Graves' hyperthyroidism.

CDR3 in DNA: TGCAGCGTTGAGGGGGGGGACTATGGCTACACCTTC. Its protein product is CSVEGGDYGYTF. This sequence joins TRBV29-1 and TRBJ1-2; weak D call: TRBD1 (5 bases). The CDR3 has 12 residues. Per the germline V gene, CDR1 is SQVTM and CDR2 is ANQGSEA. With 3 bases removed from V and 3 bases from J, the gap between germline ends came to 8 bases.